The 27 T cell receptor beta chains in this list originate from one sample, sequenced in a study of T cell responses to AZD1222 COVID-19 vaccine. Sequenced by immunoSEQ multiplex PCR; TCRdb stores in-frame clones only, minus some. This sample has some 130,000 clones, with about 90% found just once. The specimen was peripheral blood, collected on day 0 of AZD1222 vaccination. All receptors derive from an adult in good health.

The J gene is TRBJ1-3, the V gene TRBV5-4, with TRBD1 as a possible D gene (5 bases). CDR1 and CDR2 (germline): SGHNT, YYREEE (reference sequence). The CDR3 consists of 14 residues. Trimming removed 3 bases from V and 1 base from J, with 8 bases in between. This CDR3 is CASSWGVSGNTIYF. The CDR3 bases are TGTGCCAGCAGCTGGGGGGTGTCTGGAAACACCATATATTTT.

CDR3 protein: CASSLRLNYGYTF. The CDR3 DNA sequence: TGTGCCAGCAGTTTAAGACTTAACTATGGCTACACCTTC. V and J are TRBV28 and TRBJ1-2; D is unclear. The CDR3 length is 13 residues. The V end was cut by 2 bases, the J end by 1 base, with 5 bases between. CDR1 and CDR2 from the germline V gene are MDHEN and SYDVKM.

The CDR3 is CASSHQLGGFNEKLFF. Here the CDR3 DNA reads TGTGCCAGCAGCCACCAATTGGGGGGATTTAATGAAAAACTGTTTTTT. The chain couples TRBV6-6 to TRBJ1-4; TRBD1 might be the D (5 bases). Germline V gene sequence: CDR1 MNHNY, CDR2 SVGAGI (reference sequence). V was pared by 6 bases and J by 4 bases, with 18 bases between. The length of the CDR3 is 16 residues.

The CDR3 DNA follows: TGTGCCAGCAGTGACTCGAAAACCACAGGGGGCTATGGCTACACCTTC. It specifies CASSDSKTTGGYGYTF. The chain joins TRBV6-4 to TRBJ1-2; 8 bases are shared with TRBD1. CDR1 and CDR2 from the germline V gene are MRHNA and SNTAGT. J was trimmed by 4 bases and V by 0 bases; bases with no gene match: 7. The CDR3 consists of 16 residues.

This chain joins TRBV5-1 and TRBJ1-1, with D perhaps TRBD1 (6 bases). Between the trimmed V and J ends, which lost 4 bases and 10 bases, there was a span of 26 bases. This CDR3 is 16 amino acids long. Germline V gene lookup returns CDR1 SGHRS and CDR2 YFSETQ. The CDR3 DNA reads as TGCGCCAGCAGCCAAGCCCCTGGAGTAGGGGGAAGGGGAGCTTTCTTT. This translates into CASSQAPGVGGRGAFF. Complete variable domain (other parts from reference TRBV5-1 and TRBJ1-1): KAGVTQTPRYLIKTRGQQVTLSCSPISGHRSVSWYQQTPGQGLQFLFEYFSETQRNKGNFPGRFSGRQFSNSRSEMNVSTLELGDSALYLCASSQAPGVGGRGAFFGQGTRLTVV.

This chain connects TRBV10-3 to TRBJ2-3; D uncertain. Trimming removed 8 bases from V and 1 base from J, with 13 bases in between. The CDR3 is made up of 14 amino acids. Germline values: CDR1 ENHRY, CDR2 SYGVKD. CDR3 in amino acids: CAISPGWGTDTQYF. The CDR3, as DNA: TGTGCCATCTCCCCCGGGTGGGGCACAGATACGCAGTATTTT.

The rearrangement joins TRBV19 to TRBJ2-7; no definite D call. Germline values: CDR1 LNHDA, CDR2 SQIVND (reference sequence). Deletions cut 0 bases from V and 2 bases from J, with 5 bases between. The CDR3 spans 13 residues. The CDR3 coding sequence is TGTGCCAGTAGTATAGATACAGCCTACGAGCAGTACTTC. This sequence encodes CASSIDTAYEQYF.

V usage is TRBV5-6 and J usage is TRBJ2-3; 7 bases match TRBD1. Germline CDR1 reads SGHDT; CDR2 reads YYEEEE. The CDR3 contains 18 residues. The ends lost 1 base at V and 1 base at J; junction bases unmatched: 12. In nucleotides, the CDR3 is TGTGCCAGCAGCTTGTACCCCCTCACAGGGGCTGGCACAGATACGCAGTATTTT. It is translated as CASSLYPLTGAGTDTQYF. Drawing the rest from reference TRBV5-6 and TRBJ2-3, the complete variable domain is DAGVTQSPTHLIKTRGQQVTLRCSPKSGHDTVSWYQQALGQGPQFIFQYYEEEERQRGNFPDRFSGHQFPNYSSELNVNALLLGDSALYLCASSLYPLTGAGTDTQYFGPGTRLTVL.

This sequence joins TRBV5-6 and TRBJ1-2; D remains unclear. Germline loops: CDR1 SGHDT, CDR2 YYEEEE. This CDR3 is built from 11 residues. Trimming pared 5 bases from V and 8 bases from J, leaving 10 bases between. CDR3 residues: CASSTMEGYTF. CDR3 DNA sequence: TGTGCCAGCAGTACCATGGAAGGCTACACCTTC.

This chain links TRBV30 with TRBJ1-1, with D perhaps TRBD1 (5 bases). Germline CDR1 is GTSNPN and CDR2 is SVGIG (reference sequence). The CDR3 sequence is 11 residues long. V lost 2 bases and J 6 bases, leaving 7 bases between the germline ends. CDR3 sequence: CAWSWGAEAFF. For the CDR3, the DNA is TGTGCCTGGAGTTGGGGGGCTGAAGCTTTCTTT.

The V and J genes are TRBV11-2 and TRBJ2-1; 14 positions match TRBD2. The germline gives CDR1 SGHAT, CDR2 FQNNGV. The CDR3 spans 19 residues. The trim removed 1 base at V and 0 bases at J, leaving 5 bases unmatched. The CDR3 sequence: CASSLARTSGGSSYNEQFF. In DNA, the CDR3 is TGTGCCAGCAGCTTAGCTAGGACTAGCGGGGGGAGCTCCTACAATGAGCAGTTCTTC.

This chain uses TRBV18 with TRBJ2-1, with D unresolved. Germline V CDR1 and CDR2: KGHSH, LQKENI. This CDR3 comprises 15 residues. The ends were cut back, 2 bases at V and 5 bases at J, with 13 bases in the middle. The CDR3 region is CASSPAAGRNNEQFF. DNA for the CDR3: TGTGCCAGCTCACCAGCGGCAGGACGAAACAATGAGCAGTTCTTC.

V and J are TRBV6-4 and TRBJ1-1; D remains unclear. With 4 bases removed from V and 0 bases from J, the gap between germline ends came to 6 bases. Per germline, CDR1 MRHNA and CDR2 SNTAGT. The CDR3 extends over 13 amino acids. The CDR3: CASSAQLNTEAFF. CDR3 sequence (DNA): TGTGCCAGCAGTGCCCAGCTGAACACTGAAGCTTTCTTT.

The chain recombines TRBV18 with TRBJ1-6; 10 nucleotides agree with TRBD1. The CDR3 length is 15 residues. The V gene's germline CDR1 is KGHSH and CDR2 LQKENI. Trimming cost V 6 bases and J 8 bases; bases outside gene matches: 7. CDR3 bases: TGTGCCAGCTCCCCCCGGACAGGGGGGGATTCACCCCTCCACTTT. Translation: CASSPRTGGDSPLHF.

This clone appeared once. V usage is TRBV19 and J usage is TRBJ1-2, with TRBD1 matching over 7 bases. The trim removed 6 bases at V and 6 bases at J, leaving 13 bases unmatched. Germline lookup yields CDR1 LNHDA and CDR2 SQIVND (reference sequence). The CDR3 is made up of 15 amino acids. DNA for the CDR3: TGTGCCAGTAGACCTTGGGAGGGGGCAAGCCATGGCTACACCTTC. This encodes CASRPWEGASHGYTF.

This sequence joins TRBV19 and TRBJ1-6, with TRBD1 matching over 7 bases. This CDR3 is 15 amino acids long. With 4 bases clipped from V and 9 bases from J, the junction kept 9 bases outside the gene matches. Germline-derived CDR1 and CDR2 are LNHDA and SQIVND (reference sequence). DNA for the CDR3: TGTGCCAGTAGTACCGGACAGGACGCGATTTCACCCCTCCACTTT. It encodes CASSTGQDAISPLHF.

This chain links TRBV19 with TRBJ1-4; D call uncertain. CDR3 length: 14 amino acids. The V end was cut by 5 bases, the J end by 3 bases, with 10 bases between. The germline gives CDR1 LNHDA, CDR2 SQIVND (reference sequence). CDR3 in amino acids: CASSFGMPNEKLFF. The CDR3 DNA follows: TGTGCCAGTAGTTTTGGGATGCCTAATGAAAAACTGTTTTTT.

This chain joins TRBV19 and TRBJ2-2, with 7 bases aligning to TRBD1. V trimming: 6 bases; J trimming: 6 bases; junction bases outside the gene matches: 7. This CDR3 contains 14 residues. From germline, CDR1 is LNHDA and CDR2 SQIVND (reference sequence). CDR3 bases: TGTGCCAGTAGGACAGGGCTCATCCCCGGGGAGCTGTTTTTT. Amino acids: CASRTGLIPGELFF.

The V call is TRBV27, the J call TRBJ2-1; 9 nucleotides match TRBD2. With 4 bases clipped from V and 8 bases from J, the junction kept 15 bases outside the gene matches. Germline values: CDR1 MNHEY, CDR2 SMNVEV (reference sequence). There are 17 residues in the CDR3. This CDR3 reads CASSSPFGGRGTYEQFF. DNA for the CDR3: TGTGCCAGCAGTTCCCCTTTTGGCGGGAGGGGCACCTATGAGCAGTTCTTC.

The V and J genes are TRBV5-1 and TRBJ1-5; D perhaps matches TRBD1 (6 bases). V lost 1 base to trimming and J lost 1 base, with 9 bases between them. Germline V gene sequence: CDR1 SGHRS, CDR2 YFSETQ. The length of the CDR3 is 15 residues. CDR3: CASSLTGMSNQPQHF. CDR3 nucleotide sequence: TGCGCCAGCAGCTTGACAGGGATGAGCAATCAGCCCCAGCATTTT.

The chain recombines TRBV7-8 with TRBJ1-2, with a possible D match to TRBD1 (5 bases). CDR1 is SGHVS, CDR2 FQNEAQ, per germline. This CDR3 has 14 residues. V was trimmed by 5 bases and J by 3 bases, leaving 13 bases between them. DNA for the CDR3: TGTGCCAGCAGCCCCGGAGAGGGACACTATGGCTACACCTTC. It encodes CASSPGEGHYGYTF.

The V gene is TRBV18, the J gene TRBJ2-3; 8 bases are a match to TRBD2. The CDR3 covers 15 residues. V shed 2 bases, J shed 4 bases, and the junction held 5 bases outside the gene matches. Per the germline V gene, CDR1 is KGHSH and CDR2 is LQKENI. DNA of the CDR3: TGTGCCAGCTCACCAGACGGGACTAGGGCAGATACGCAGTATTTT. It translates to CASSPDGTRADTQYF.

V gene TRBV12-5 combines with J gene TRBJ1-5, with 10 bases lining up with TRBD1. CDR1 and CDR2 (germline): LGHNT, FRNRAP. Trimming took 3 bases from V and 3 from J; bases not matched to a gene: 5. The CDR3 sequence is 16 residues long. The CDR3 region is CASGFGTGDDNQPQHF. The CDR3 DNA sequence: TGTGCTAGTGGTTTCGGGACAGGGGACGACAATCAGCCCCAGCATTTT.

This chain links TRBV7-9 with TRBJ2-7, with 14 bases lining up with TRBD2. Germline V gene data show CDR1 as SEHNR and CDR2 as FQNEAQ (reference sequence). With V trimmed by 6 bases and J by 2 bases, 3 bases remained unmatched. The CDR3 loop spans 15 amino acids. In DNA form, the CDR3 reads TGTGCCAGCAGGGGACTAGCGGGGGACACCTACGAGCAGTACTTC. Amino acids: CASRGLAGDTYEQYF.

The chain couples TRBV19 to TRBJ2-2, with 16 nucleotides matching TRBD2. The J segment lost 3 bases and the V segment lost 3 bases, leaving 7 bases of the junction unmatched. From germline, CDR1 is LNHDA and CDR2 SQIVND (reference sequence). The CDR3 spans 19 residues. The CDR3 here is CASSIPGLAGGPDTGELFF. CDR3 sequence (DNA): TGTGCCAGTAGTATTCCGGGACTAGCGGGGGGGCCGGACACCGGGGAGCTGTTTTTT.

The CDR3 DNA is TGTGCCAGCAGCTTGTGGCCCGGCACAGGGGCGAACTACGAGCAGTACTTC. Translated, it gives CASSLWPGTGANYEQYF. The chain has TRBV5-6 and TRBJ2-7, with TRBD1 matching 7 bases. Germline V gene lookup returns CDR1 SGHDT and CDR2 YYEEEE. V lost 1 base and J lost 3; bases outside the gene matches: 13. The CDR3 runs to 17 residues.

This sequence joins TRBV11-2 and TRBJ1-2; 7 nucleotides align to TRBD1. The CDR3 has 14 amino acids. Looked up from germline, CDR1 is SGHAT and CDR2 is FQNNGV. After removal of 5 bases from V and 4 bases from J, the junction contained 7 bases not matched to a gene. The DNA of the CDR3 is TGTGCCAGCAGCCCCCCGGGACAGTTCTATGGCTACACCTTC. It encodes CASSPPGQFYGYTF.